This entry lists 28 T cell receptor beta chains sequenced from one sample in a study of T cell changes during pregnancy in multiple sclerosis. Measured with immunoSEQ multiplex PCR; TCRdb has only the in-frame clones, and not every one. The sample shows 42,000 or so clones, 70% to 90% of them seen only once. This specimen was CD4+ T cells from peripheral blood mononuclear cells, taken after pregnancy. All receptors derive from a female donor with multiple sclerosis, enrolled in a pregnancy study.

This rearrangement joins TRBV18 to TRBJ2-2; D is possibly TRBD2 (6 bases). The ends were cut back, 0 bases at V and 3 bases at J, with 11 bases in the middle. The CDR3 is 16 amino acids. Germline CDR1 reads KGHSH; CDR2 reads LQKENI. The CDR3 spells CASSPPEGTYTGELFF. The CDR3 DNA sequence: TGTGCCAGCTCACCACCGGAGGGAACTTACACCGGGGAGCTGTTTTTT.

The V gene is TRBV2, the J gene TRBJ1-6; the D gene is possibly TRBD1 (6 bases). CDR3 length: 15 amino acids. The germline V gene has CDR1 SNHLY and CDR2 FYNNEI. Trimming removed 1 base at V and 8 bases at J, with 12 bases between. The CDR3 sequence is CASSEGGGWDSPLHF. CDR3 DNA sequence: TGTGCCAGCAGTGAAGGGGGGGGCTGGGATTCACCCCTCCACTTT.

The chain uses TRBV5-4 and TRBJ2-3; 11 nucleotides align to TRBD1. Looked up from germline, CDR1 is SGHNT and CDR2 is YYREEE (reference sequence). The junction had 7 bases not matched to a gene; V was cut back by 7 bases and J by 3 bases. The CDR3 totals 15 residues. Written as DNA, the CDR3 is TGTGCCAGCGGGGGGACAGGGGGAGGGACAGATACGCAGTATTTT. Translated: CASGGTGGGTDTQYF. Full variable domain (rest looked up from reference TRBV5-4 and TRBJ2-3): ETGVTQSPTHLIKTRGQQVTLRCSSQSGHNTVSWYQQALGQGPQFIFQYYREEENGRGNFPPRFSGLQFPNYSSELNVNALELDDSALYLCASGGTGGGTDTQYFGPGTRLTVL.

The chain recombines TRBV11-2 with TRBJ2-5; a possible D gene is TRBD1 (5 bases). The CDR3 sequence is 13 residues long. Trimming removed 5 bases at V and 5 bases at J, with 12 bases between. The germline CDR1 and CDR2 sequences are SGHAT and FQNNGV. This chain's CDR3 is CASSRQTDETQYF. CDR3 nucleotide sequence: TGTGCCAGCAGCCGACAGACCGACGAGACCCAGTACTTC.

This clone was found once. The chain is built from TRBV4-1 and TRBJ1-5; 11 bases fit TRBD1. Germline V gene data show CDR1 as MGHRA and CDR2 as YSYEKL. The CDR3 is made up of 21 amino acids. Losses at the gene ends were 2 bases for V and 0 bases for J; bases not matched to a gene: 15. This CDR3 is CASSQYGTGGLNAHSNQPQHF. Here the CDR3 DNA reads TGCGCCAGCAGCCAATACGGGACAGGGGGACTCAACGCCCATAGCAATCAGCCCCAGCATTTT.

The rearrangement uses TRBV2 and TRBJ2-5; 9 bases fit TRBD1. CDR1 and CDR2 from the germline V gene are SNHLY and FYNNEI. The V gene end was trimmed by 6 bases and the J gene end by 5 bases; junction bases not matched to a gene: 7. The CDR3 sequence is 14 residues long. The CDR3 loop reads CASSLDRGGETQYF. The CDR3 region has the DNA TGTGCCAGCAGCTTGGACAGGGGTGGGGAGACCCAGTACTTC.

The rearrangement links TRBV10-3 to TRBJ2-7; 10 bases align to TRBD1. Germline V lookup: CDR1 ENHRY, CDR2 SYGVKD. This CDR3 contains 13 residues. V trimming: 6 bases; J trimming: 5 bases; junction bases outside the gene matches: 4. The CDR3 sequence is CAISRDRGDEQYF. For the CDR3, the DNA is TGTGCCATCAGCCGGGACAGGGGCGACGAGCAGTACTTC.

The chain employs TRBV19 and TRBJ1-1, with 7 bases identical to TRBD1. This CDR3 has 12 amino acids. Germline V gives CDR1 LNHDA, CDR2 SQIVND (reference sequence). Trimming removed 6 bases from V and 4 bases from J; junction bases left unmatched: 2. CDR3 sequence (DNA): TGTGCCAGTAGGAACAGGGGCACTGAAGCTTTCTTT. It is translated as CASRNRGTEAFF.

The chain employs TRBV5-1 and TRBJ1-6, with no clear D. The V gene lost 3 bases and the J gene lost 10 bases, with 17 bases spanning the gap. The CDR3 runs 15 residues. Germline lookup yields CDR1 SGHRS and CDR2 YFSETQ. In nucleotides, the CDR3 is TGCGCCAGCAGCTACTCTGTGGGAGGAGGATCACCCCTCCACTTT. Translation gives CASSYSVGGGSPLHF. The variable domain in full, completed from reference TRBV5-1 and TRBJ1-6, reads KAGVTQTPRYLIKTRGQQVTLSCSPISGHRSVSWYQQTPGQGLQFLFEYFSETQRNKGNFPGRFSGRQFSNSRSEMNVSTLELGDSALYLCASSYSVGGGSPLHFGNGTRLTVT.

The chain uses TRBV4-2 and TRBJ2-5, with TRBD1 matching 7 bases. This CDR3 has 15 amino acids. Trimming took 2 bases from V and 3 from J; bases not matched to a gene: 6. From germline, CDR1 is LGHNA and CDR2 YNFKEQ. Here the CDR3 reads CASSQTQGVEETQYF. DNA of the CDR3: TGTGCCAGCAGCCAAACCCAGGGGGTTGAAGAGACCCAGTACTTC.

CDR3 amino acids: CASGLTPDGSSNQPQHF. As DNA, the CDR3 is TGTGCTAGTGGTTTGACCCCCGACGGGTCGAGCAATCAGCCCCAGCATTTT. The chain has TRBV12-5 and TRBJ1-5; D gene uncertain. V was shortened by 2 bases and J by 1 base, with 15 bases between the two germline ends. CDR3 length: 17 amino acids. Germline V CDR1 and CDR2: LGHNT, FRNRAP.

The chain has TRBV19 and TRBJ1-1, with D perhaps matching TRBD1 (5 bases). The CDR3 has 12 amino acids. V was trimmed by 6 bases and J by 10 bases, leaving 15 bases between them. The V gene's germline CDR1 is LNHDA and CDR2 SQIVND (reference sequence). For the CDR3, the DNA is TGTGCCAGTAGCTCTCCTGGTACAGGAGCTTTCTTT. It encodes CASSSPGTGAFF.

V usage is TRBV29-1 and J usage is TRBJ2-7; tentatively, D is TRBD1 (5 bases). The CDR3 is 14 residues long. In germline, CDR1 is SQVTM, CDR2 ANQGSEA. V lost 6 bases and J lost 2, with 17 bases in between. CDR3 nucleotide sequence: TGCAGCGTGGGGCACACAGGTGAAACCTACGAGCAGTACTTC. Protein sequence: CSVGHTGETYEQYF.

The rearrangement uses TRBV7-2 and TRBJ1-2; D possibly corresponds to TRBD1 (6 bases). The CDR3 is 15 residues long. V shed 0 bases and J shed 8 bases, with 16 bases lying between them. Germline loops: CDR1 SGHTA, CDR2 FQGNSA. CDR3 bases: TGTGCCAGCAGCTTAGCGCCGGGACAAACAACCGGCTACACCTTC. Amino acids: CASSLAPGQTTGYTF.

This sequence joins TRBV10-2 and TRBJ1-3, with a possible D match to TRBD1 (5 bases). The CDR3 sequence is 15 residues long. V was clipped by 4 bases and J by 0 bases, with 10 bases between them. Germline lookup yields CDR1 WSHSY and CDR2 SAAADI. CDR3 DNA: TGCGCCAGCAGTGCCGACAGATACTCTGGAAACACCATATATTTT. It codes for CASSADRYSGNTIYF.

The table lists this clone with a count of one. The rearrangement links TRBV6-5 to TRBJ2-7, with D possibly being TRBD2 (5 bases). This CDR3 comprises 11 residues. V was clipped by 5 bases and J by 6 bases, with 8 bases between them. Germline values: CDR1 MNHEY, CDR2 SVGAGI. The CDR3 protein is CASSLSGEQYF. In nucleotides, the CDR3 is TGTGCCAGCAGTCTGAGCGGCGAGCAGTACTTC.

The chain has TRBV7-3 and TRBJ2-3; 8 bases match TRBD2. Looked up from germline, CDR1 is SGHTA and CDR2 is FQGTGA. The CDR3 has 17 residues. Germline trimming cut 6 bases from V and 2 bases from J; bases unmatched to any gene: 13. Written as DNA, the CDR3 is TGTGCCAGCAGTTTACGGGGGGGCCGGTTTTTCACAGATACGCAGTATTTT. As protein: CASSLRGGRFFTDTQYF.

The rearrangement joins TRBV11-2 to TRBJ2-7; 7 bases align to TRBD1. Germline V gene lookup returns CDR1 SGHAT and CDR2 FQNNGV. CDR3 length: 16 amino acids. V shed 2 bases and J 3 bases; nucleotides not matched to a gene: 10. CDR3 coding DNA: TGTGCCAGCAGCTTACGGATCGGAGACAGGGACTACGAGCAGTACTTC. It yields the protein CASSLRIGDRDYEQYF. The whole variable domain, remainder taken from reference TRBV11-2 and TRBJ2-7, is EAGVAQSPRYKIIEKRQSVAFWCNPISGHATLYWYQQILGQGPKLLIQFQNNGVVDDSQLPKDRFSAERLKGVDSTLKIQPAKLEDSAVYLCASSLRIGDRDYEQYFGPGTRLTVT.

The chain uses TRBV9 and TRBJ1-1, with a weak D call TRBD1 (5 bases). CDR3 length equals 15 residues. The germline V gene encodes CDR1 SGDLS and CDR2 YYNGEE. Trimming removed 0 bases at V and 5 bases at J, with 14 bases between. Here the CDR3 reads CASSVGVGLGTEAFF. In DNA form, the CDR3 reads TGTGCCAGCAGCGTAGGGGTGGGGCTAGGGACTGAAGCTTTCTTT.

The V gene is TRBV2, the J gene TRBJ2-7; possibly TRBD1 for D (6 bases). In germline, CDR1 is SNHLY, CDR2 FYNNEI. Deletions cut 2 bases from V and 6 bases from J, with 17 bases between. The CDR3 runs to 15 residues. The CDR3 region has the DNA TGTGCCAGCAGTGAAAGCCTAGCAGGGGCTCTCGAGCAGTACTTC. It codes for CASSESLAGALEQYF.

The J gene is TRBJ1-1, the V gene TRBV6-1; D is possibly TRBD1 (5 bases). Germline lookup yields CDR1 MNHNS and CDR2 SASEGT. V was cut by 4 bases and J by 5 bases, with 14 bases left in between. CDR3 length: 14 residues. The CDR3 DNA sequence: TGTGCCAGCAGTGTGGGCCAGGGATGGACTGAAGCTTTCTTT. Translated, it gives CASSVGQGWTEAFF.

The chain recombines TRBV5-1 with TRBJ2-5, with 8 bases identical to TRBD1. V was clipped by 2 bases and J by 1 base; unmatched bases: 1. The length of the CDR3 is 14 residues. Germline CDR1 SGHRS, CDR2 YFSETQ. CDR3 amino acids: CASSLQGVQETQYF. CDR3 nucleotides: TGCGCCAGCAGCTTACAGGGGGTCCAAGAGACCCAGTACTTC.

The rearrangement joins TRBV18 to TRBJ1-3; perhaps TRBD1 as D (6 bases). CDR1 and CDR2 from the germline V gene are KGHSH and LQKENI. With 1 base removed from V and 0 bases from J, the gap between germline ends came to 10 bases. CDR3 length equals 16 residues. Written as DNA, the CDR3 is TGTGCCAGCTCACCACAAACAGGGCGCTCTGGAAACACCATATATTTT. Its translation is CASSPQTGRSGNTIYF.

This chain uses TRBV5-1 with TRBJ1-2; 8 bases are shared with TRBD1. J lost 7 bases, V lost 0 bases, and 8 bases had no gene match. CDR3 size: 15 residues. Germline V lookup: CDR1 SGHRS, CDR2 YFSETQ. The CDR3 sequence is CASSLEGQVEAGYTF. The CDR3 bases are TGCGCCAGCAGCTTGGAGGGACAGGTCGAGGCTGGCTACACCTTC.

The chain employs TRBV6-1 and TRBJ1-1; D perhaps matches TRBD1 (6 bases). V was clipped by 7 bases and J by 1 base, with 13 bases between them. CDR3 length equals 14 residues. Germline V CDR1 and CDR2: MNHNS, SASEGT. The CDR3 sequence is CASNPGETNTEAFF. The CDR3, as DNA: TGTGCCAGCAATCCAGGGGAGACGAACACTGAAGCTTTCTTT.

The gene calls are TRBV7-2 and TRBJ1-2, with D possibly being TRBD1 (6 bases). This CDR3 is built from 13 residues. The germline V and J ends were trimmed by 5 bases and 4 bases, with 11 bases remaining between them. CDR1 SGHTA and CDR2 FQGNSA come from the germline V gene. The CDR3 loop is CASSHGQLYGYTF. In nucleotides, the CDR3 is TGTGCCAGCAGCCACGGACAGCTCTATGGCTACACCTTC.

J is TRBJ2-7 and V is TRBV11-2; 9 bases map to TRBD1. This CDR3 is 15 amino acids long. After removal of 5 bases from V and 5 bases from J, the junction contained 10 bases not matched to a gene. Germline V gene data show CDR1 as SGHAT and CDR2 as FQNNGV. CDR3 residues: CASSRVGTGSHEQYF. CDR3 in DNA: TGTGCCAGCAGCCGCGTGGGGACAGGGTCCCACGAGCAGTACTTC.

This clone appeared a few times. This rearrangement joins TRBV5-1 to TRBJ1-1; the D gene is possibly TRBD1 (6 bases). The V end was cut by 1 base, the J end by 3 bases, with 10 bases between. The CDR3 runs to 14 residues. CDR1 is SGHRS, CDR2 YFSETQ, per germline. This CDR3 reads CASSLPAGDTEAFF. For the CDR3, the DNA is TGCGCCAGCAGCTTGCCCGCAGGGGACACTGAAGCTTTCTTT.